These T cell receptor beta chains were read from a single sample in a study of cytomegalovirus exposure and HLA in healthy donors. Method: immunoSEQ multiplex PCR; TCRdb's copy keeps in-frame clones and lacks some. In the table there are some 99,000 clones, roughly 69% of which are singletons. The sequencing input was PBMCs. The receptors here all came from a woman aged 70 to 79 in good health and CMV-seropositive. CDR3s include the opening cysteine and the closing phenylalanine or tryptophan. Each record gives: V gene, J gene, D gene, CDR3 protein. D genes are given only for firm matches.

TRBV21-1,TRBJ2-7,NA,CASSKPNCEVYEQYF
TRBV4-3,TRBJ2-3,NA,CASSQGMRAADTQYF
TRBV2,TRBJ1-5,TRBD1,CASRGTGGNQPQHF
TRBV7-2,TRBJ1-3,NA,CASSLAGGGGNTIYF
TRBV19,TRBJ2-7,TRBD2,CASSGLAGVYEQYF
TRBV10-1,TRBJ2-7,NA,CASSEVPTGEQYF
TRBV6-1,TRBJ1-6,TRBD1,CASRGTVPYSPLHF
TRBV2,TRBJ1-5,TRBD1,CASRGGQGNQPQHF
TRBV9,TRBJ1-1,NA,CASSVTTGNTEAFF
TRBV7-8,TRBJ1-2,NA,CASSLNPGGEEGYTF
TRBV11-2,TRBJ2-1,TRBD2,CASSLFGAGGNNEQFF
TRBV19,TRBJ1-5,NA,CASSPGQNTQPQHF
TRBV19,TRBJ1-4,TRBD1,CASSITGGGEKLFF
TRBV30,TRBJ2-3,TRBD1,CAFGTVTDTQYF
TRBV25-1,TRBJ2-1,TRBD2,CASSEYIRRGGSYNEQFF
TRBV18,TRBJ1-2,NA,CASSPPQGLKGYTF
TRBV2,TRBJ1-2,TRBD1,CASMPGGVSGYTF
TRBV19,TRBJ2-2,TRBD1,CASSSGGTGKAGELFF
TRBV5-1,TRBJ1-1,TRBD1,CASSTGQQNTEAFF
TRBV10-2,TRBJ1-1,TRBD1,CASSEAPGQGPEAFF
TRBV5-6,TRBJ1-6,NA,CASSLGGNNSPLHF
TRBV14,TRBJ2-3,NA,CASSLGQGTDTQYF
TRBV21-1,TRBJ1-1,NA,CASSKARRSVTDTEAFF
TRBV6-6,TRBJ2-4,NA,CASSQRPSDLGNIQYF
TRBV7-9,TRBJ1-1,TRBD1,CASSPQGVNTEAFF
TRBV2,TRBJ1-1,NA,CASSEATGGAIGAFF
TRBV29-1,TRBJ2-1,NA,CSVEDEEGGSEQFF
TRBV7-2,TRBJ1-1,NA,CASSLGGRTEAFF
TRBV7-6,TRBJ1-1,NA,CASSTRTLLDTEAFF
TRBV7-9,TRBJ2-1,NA,CASSLGGGSYEQFF
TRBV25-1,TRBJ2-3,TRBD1,CASSAVPGQGRAQYF
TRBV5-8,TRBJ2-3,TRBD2,CASSLAQAGGTDTQYF
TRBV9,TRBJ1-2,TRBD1,CASSFASTGLSGYTF
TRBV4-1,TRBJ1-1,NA,CASSQEVPMNTEAFF
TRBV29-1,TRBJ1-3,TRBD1,CSVAFQGGGNTIYF
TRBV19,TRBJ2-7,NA,CASSIGLIYEQYF
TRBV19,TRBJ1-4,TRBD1,CASSMGQGRPNEKLFF
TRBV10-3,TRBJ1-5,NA,CAISESAEPQHF
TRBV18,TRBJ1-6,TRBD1,CASSPPGTGASPLHF
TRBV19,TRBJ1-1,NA,CASRWQAFGNTEAFF
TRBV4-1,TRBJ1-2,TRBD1,CASSQGPGDSYGYTF
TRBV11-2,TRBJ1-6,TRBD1,CASSLAPGQGAANSPLHF
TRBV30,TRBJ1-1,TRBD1,CAWSGQGNTEAFF
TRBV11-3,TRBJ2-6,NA,CASSRGQGEAGANVLTF
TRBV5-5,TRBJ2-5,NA,CASSLTPGGGGLETQYF
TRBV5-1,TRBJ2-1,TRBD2,CASSLGTSGVGNEQFF
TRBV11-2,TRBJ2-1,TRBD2,CASSLYSGGAFDEQFF
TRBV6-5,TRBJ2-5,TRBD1,CASTLGQGAGETQYF
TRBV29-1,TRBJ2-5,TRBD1,CSVRTGLETQYF
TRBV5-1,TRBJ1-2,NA,CASLGDNMLDYTF
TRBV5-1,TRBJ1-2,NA,CASSLDSGNYGYTF